This T cell receptor beta chain was recovered during a study of PD-L1 blockade in urothelial cancer. Profiled with immunoSEQ multiplex PCR; TCRdb holds only in-frame clones, not every one. Of 25,000 to 35,000 clones listed, about 79% were seen once; the top ten hold around 3.5%. The time point is: peripheral blood 6 weeks after treatment start. CDR1 is SGHAT, CDR2 FQNNGV, per germline. The CDR3 has 11 amino acids. V shed 6 bases and J shed 5 bases, with 7 bases lying between them. The chain has TRBV11-2 and TRBJ1-1; D remains unclear. The specimen was PBMCs, collected around atezolizumab (anti-PD-L1) treatment. This sequence originates from a man aged 65-85 years with urothelial cancer. CDR3 nucleotides: TGTGCCAGCAGTCCTAGGACTGAAGCTTTCTTT. Translating gives CASSPRTEAFF. The variable domain in full, completed from reference TRBV11-2 and TRBJ1-1, reads EAGVAQSPRYKIIEKRQSVAFWCNPISGHATLYWYQQILGQGPKLLIQFQNNGVVDDSQLPKDRFSAERLKGVDSTLKIQPAKLEDSAVYLCASSPRTEAFFGQGTRLTVV.